The clone carrying this T cell receptor beta chain was seen ten or more times. Investigators prepared the TCR beta libraries by applying iRepertoire HTBI primers and Arm-PCR of CDR3 regions. One entry per CDR3 protein, called by TCRdb with MiXCR from the multiplex PCR reads. The table lists 600,000 to 800,000 distinct CDR3 sequences, about 32% of them singletons. The data were taken from a study of regulatory T cells in long-lasting Graves disease. The time point: persistent/refractory GD, antithyroid drugs over 5 years with positive TRAb. From PBMCs, RNA was extracted and then used to make the TCR library. The clonotype was recovered from a female donor with Graves disease. This specimen was peripheral blood mononuclear cells (PBMCs), taken when the disease was refractory, from a patient treated with antithyroid drugs.

The CDR3 region is CASSFSTEQLNQPQHF. CDR3 coding DNA: TGTGCCAGCAGTTTTAGCACCGAACAGCTCAATCAGCCCCAGCATTTT. The chain combines TRBV28 with TRBJ1-5, with no clear D. This CDR3 has 16 amino acids. The V end lost 3 bases, the J end lost 3 bases, and 15 bases lay between the germline ends. Per the germline V gene, CDR1 is MDHEN and CDR2 is SYDVKM.